The 4 T cell receptor beta chains reported below all come from one sample, sequenced in a study of regulatory T cells in long-lasting Graves disease. Assembly of TCR beta libraries relied on iRepertoire HTBI primers together with Arm-PCR of CDR3 regions. TCRdb reanalysed the multiplex PCR reads using MiXCR and keeps one entry per CDR3 protein. The sample contains 360,000 or so distinct CDR3 sequences, about 23% of which appear only once. Noted time point: persistent/refractory GD, antithyroid drugs over 5 years with positive TRAb. Following extraction of RNA from PBMCs, that RNA was used to make the TCR library. The source was peripheral blood mononuclear cells (PBMCs), collected when the disease was refractory, from a patient treated with antithyroid drugs. The origin of the receptors is a middle-aged woman with Graves disease.

This clonotype was seen at least ten times. This chain uses TRBV5-5 with TRBJ1-1; D is ambiguous. Germline V gene lookup returns CDR1 SGHKS and CDR2 YYEKEE (reference sequence). V shed 5 bases and J shed 0 bases, with 8 bases lying between them. The CDR3 is made up of 13 amino acids. The CDR3 coding sequence is TGTGCCAGCAGTACGATGGTGAACACTGAAGCTTTCTTT. Translated, it gives CASSTMVNTEAFF.

This clonotype was seen more than once but under ten times. Since a much larger clone is just one base distant, this may be a read error. CDR3 residues: CASSLSAEETQYF. The CDR3 DNA reads as TGTGCCAGCAGTTTATCGGCTGAAGAGACCCAGTACTTC. This chain uses TRBV28 with TRBJ2-5; D gene ambiguous. Germline V gives CDR1 MDHEN, CDR2 SYDVKM. Trimming removed 1 base at V and 3 bases at J, with 6 bases between. This CDR3 spans 13 amino acids.

This clonotype has ten or more counts. The V and J genes are TRBV28 and TRBJ2-7, with 10 bases identical to TRBD2. The germline CDR1 and CDR2 sequences are MDHEN and SYDVKM. V shed 7 bases and J 2 bases; nucleotides not matched to a gene: 8. This CDR3 is built from 15 residues. The CDR3 DNA follows: TGTGCCAGCACACATTGGAGCGGGAGGGCCTACGAGCAGTACTTC. It codes for CASTHWSGRAYEQYF.

CDR3: CASTRTGSQNIQYF. CDR3 in DNA: TGTGCCAGCACCCGGACAGGGTCCCAAAACATTCAGTACTTC. The chain recombines TRBV27 with TRBJ2-4; 8 bases align to TRBD1. J gave up 5 bases and V 7 bases, and 7 bases lay outside the gene matches. Germline V CDR1 and CDR2: MNHEY, SMNVEV (reference sequence). The CDR3 covers 14 residues.